This TCR beta chain appears in the sequencing data of a study of neurological immune-mediated disorders. This CDR3 is 15 amino acids long. The germline gives CDR1 DFQATT, CDR2 SNEGSKA (reference sequence). V lost 2 bases, J lost 2 bases, and 13 bases lay in between. This clonotype was seen many times. The cDNA was synthesized by 5'RACE incorporating 10-nucleotide random UMIs. TCRdb called the 5' RACE reads again in MiXCR, with one record for every CDR3 protein. There are approximately 89,000 distinct CDR3 sequences in the sample; around 4.7% occur only once, and 4.5% to 6% lies in the top ten. The time point here: longitudinal time-point 3. 2 million PBMCs stored at -80 C were the source of the unsorted libraries.

V gene TRBV20-1 combines with J gene TRBJ1-3; D may be TRBD1 (5 bases). The source material was PBMCs. The TCR originated in a woman aged 55-70 years with multiple sclerosis. The CDR3, as DNA: TGCAGTGCTAGAAGGGAAGCGGGGCCTGGAAACACCATATATTTT. Its protein product is CSARREAGPGNTIYF.